The 25 T cell receptor beta chains below come from one sample, sequenced in a study of T-cell memory formation after mild COVID-19. TCRdb re-analysed the 5' RACE reads in MiXCR, keeping a single row per CDR3 protein. There are about 400,000 distinct CDR3 sequences in the sample; around a quarter occur only once, and 10% to 15% lies in the top ten. Sequenced sample: PBMCs or a T cell subset sorted from them (not recorded which). The receptors were sampled from an adult woman who had mild COVID-19 (a few samples of this study predate the infection). Cell type and time point are not known.

V is TRBV29-1 and J is TRBJ2-3; D might be TRBD1 (6 bases). The CDR3 is 14 amino acids. Trimming took off 7 bases at V and 4 bases at J, with 18 bases between the two ends. The germline V gene encodes CDR1 SQVTM and CDR2 ANQGSEA. The CDR3 spells CSAQKTGAPDTQYF. The DNA of the CDR3 is TGCAGCGCCCAAAAGACAGGAGCTCCAGATACGCAGTATTTT.

The chain links TRBV12-3 or TRBV12-4 to TRBJ1-2; the D gene is possibly TRBD1 (6 bases). CDR3 length: 13 residues. V was clipped by 10 bases and J by 4 bases, with 16 bases between them. The CDR3 here is CATSGQGPYGYTF. As DNA, the CDR3 is TGTGCCACCTCGGGGCAGGGGCCCTATGGCTACACCTTC.

V is TRBV6-6 and J is TRBJ1-2; TRBD1 might be the D (6 bases). Trimming took 7 bases from V and 4 from J, leaving 10 bases between them. This CDR3 contains 12 residues. Germline CDR1 is MNHNY and CDR2 is SVGAGI (reference sequence). CDR3 region: CASNTGSYGYTF. The CDR3 region has the DNA TGTGCCAGCAATACAGGGTCCTATGGCTACACCTTC.

The chain couples TRBV3-1 to TRBJ1-1, with a tentative D call TRBD1 (5 bases). V shed 10 bases and J shed 4 bases, with 13 bases lying between them. Germline V lookup: CDR1 LGHDT, CDR2 YNNKEL (reference sequence). The CDR3 is 12 amino acids. The CDR3 is CATHGRGTEAFF. The CDR3 DNA follows: TGTGCCACCCACGGGAGGGGCACTGAAGCTTTCTTT.

This clonotype occurred a few times. Sequence at one end of the junction differs from germline and may be a read error. The chain recombines TRBV24-1 with TRBJ2-3; D possibly corresponds to TRBD2 (7 bases). Germline V gene lookup returns CDR1 KGHDR and CDR2 SFDVKD. This CDR3 spans 13 amino acids. The CDR3 DNA follows: TGTGCCACCGGTGAGGGGGGGCCAGATACGCAGTATTTT. Amino acids: CATGEGGPDTQYF.

This clonotype was seen many times. The rearrangement joins TRBV20-1 to TRBJ2-4; the D is unclear. The germline V gene has CDR1 DFQATT and CDR2 SNEGSKA (reference sequence). Trimming stripped 1 base from V and 7 bases from J, with 8 bases between. The length of the CDR3 is 12 residues. CDR3 nucleotide sequence: TGCAGTGCTAGAGCCAGCAATAACATTCAGTACTTC. This sequence encodes CSARASNNIQYF.

The chain couples TRBV20-1 to TRBJ2-2, with 7 bases fitting TRBD2. The CDR3 is 15 amino acids. In germline, CDR1 is DFQATT, CDR2 SNEGSKA (reference sequence). The V and J ends lost 3 bases and 4 bases, in that order; junction bases with no gene match: 8. CDR3 in amino acids: CSASWGGRGTGELFF. The CDR3 bases are TGCAGTGCTAGTTGGGGCGGGAGAGGCACCGGGGAGCTGTTTTTT.

The chain combines TRBV6-5 with TRBJ2-7, with D unresolved. Trimming removed 2 bases at V and 3 bases at J, with 14 bases between. The CDR3 contains 15 residues. The V gene's germline CDR1 is MNHEY and CDR2 SVGAGI. The chain's CDR3 is CASSYAGGSFYEQYF. In nucleotides, the CDR3 is TGTGCCAGCAGTTACGCTGGCGGTTCCTTCTACGAGCAGTACTTC.

This chain joins TRBV7-3 and TRBJ2-3; no reliable D call. Trimming shortened V by 5 bases and J by 0 bases, and 12 bases separated the two germline ends. CDR1 and CDR2 (germline): SGHTA, FQGTGA. The CDR3 loop spans 15 amino acids. The DNA of the CDR3 is TGTGCCAGCAGCCGTTCCGGCGTTAGCACAGATACGCAGTATTTT. Residues: CASSRSGVSTDTQYF.

This clonotype was found a few times. The chain has TRBV4-2 and TRBJ2-7, with TRBD2 matching 11 bases. CDR1 is LGHNA, CDR2 YNFKEQ, per germline. This CDR3 is 17 amino acids long. Trimming at V came to 3 bases and at J to 0 bases, leaving 7 bases not matched to a gene. DNA for the CDR3: TGTGCCAGCAGCCAGCTAGGCGGGACTAGCGGCTCCTACGAGCAGTACTTC. Translating it yields CASSQLGGTSGSYEQYF.

The V and J genes are TRBV5-1 and TRBJ2-2; TRBD1 matches 9 bases. With 3 bases clipped from V and 7 bases from J, the junction kept 7 bases outside the gene matches. This CDR3 is 15 amino acids long. Germline V gene data show CDR1 as SGHRS and CDR2 as YFSETQ. CDR3 nucleotides: TGCGCCAGCAGCTCGGGACAGGGTTACATCGGGGAGCTGTTTTTT. Amino acid sequence: CASSSGQGYIGELFF.

This sequence joins TRBV9 and TRBJ2-2; D gene unclear. The CDR3 runs 14 residues. Germline CDR1 is SGDLS and CDR2 is YYNGEE. V was pared by 2 bases and J by 6 bases, with 11 bases between. The CDR3 DNA sequence: TGTGCCAGCAGCGTTCTCGGGTCCCCCGGGGAGCTGTTTTTT. Protein product: CASSVLGSPGELFF.

The chain is built from TRBV20-1 and TRBJ2-2; D is undetermined. The CDR3 extends over 13 amino acids. Germline lookup yields CDR1 DFQATT and CDR2 SNEGSKA (reference sequence). V lost 5 bases, J lost 2 bases, and 9 bases lay in between. The DNA for the CDR3 is TGCAGTGCTTCGGCTGTAAACACCGGGGAGCTGTTTTTT. It yields the protein CSASAVNTGELFF.

This clonotype was observed a few times. The J gene is TRBJ2-1, the V gene TRBV7-3; a possible D gene is TRBD2 (5 bases). V lost 4 bases and J lost 0, with 13 bases in between. The CDR3 loop spans 16 amino acids. The germline gives CDR1 SGHTA, CDR2 FQGTGA. CDR3 amino acids: CASSSQAESSYNEQFF. DNA for the CDR3: TGTGCCAGCAGCTCCCAAGCGGAGAGCTCCTACAATGAGCAGTTCTTC.

This clonotype showed up just a few times. The V gene is TRBV7-2, the J gene TRBJ2-3; D ambiguous. Trimming removed 5 bases from V and 2 bases from J, with 8 bases in between. CDR1 is SGHTA, CDR2 FQGNSA, per germline. This CDR3 has 13 amino acids. The CDR3 loop is CASSPLNTDTQYF. Here the CDR3 DNA reads TGTGCCAGCAGCCCTCTGAACACAGATACGCAGTATTTT. Based on the CDR3 plus reference TRBV7-2 and TRBJ2-3, the full variable domain is GAGVSQSPSNKVTEKGKDVELRCDPISGHTALYWYRQSLGQGLEFLIYFQGNSAPDKSGLPSDRFSAERTGGSVSTLTIQRTQQEDSAVYLCASSPLNTDTQYFGPGTRLTVL.

This clonotype appeared a few times. J is TRBJ1-4 and V is TRBV5-1; D call uncertain. The CDR3 has 15 amino acids. The V end was cut by 1 base, the J end by 6 bases, with 13 bases between. Germline CDR1 is SGHRS and CDR2 is YFSETQ. CDR3: CASSLSGSSDEKLFF. For the CDR3, the DNA is TGCGCCAGCAGCTTGAGTGGTAGTTCCGATGAAAAACTGTTTTTT. Together with reference TRBV5-1 and TRBJ1-4, the CDR3 gives the full variable domain: KAGVTQTPRYLIKTRGQQVTLSCSPISGHRSVSWYQQTPGQGLQFLFEYFSETQRNKGNFPGRFSGRQFSNSRSEMNVSTLELGDSALYLCASSLSGSSDEKLFFGSGTQLSVL.

This chain links TRBV15 with TRBJ2-1, with 11 bases matching TRBD2. The germline V gene encodes CDR1 LNHNV and CDR2 YYDKDF (reference sequence). The CDR3 extends over 17 amino acids. V was pared by 5 bases and J by 6 bases, with 12 bases of the junction left unmatched. In DNA form, the CDR3 reads TGTGCCACCAGCGCCCTGACTAGCGGGGTAGTAGGCAATGAGCAGTTCTTC. The encoded protein is CATSALTSGVVGNEQFF.

The sample holds a few counts of this clonotype. At one end, the junction sequence differs from germline, possibly due to a read error. J is TRBJ2-7 and V is TRBV6-6; 9 bases agree with TRBD1. The length of the CDR3 is 11 residues. Germline lookup yields CDR1 MNHNY and CDR2 SVGAGI (reference sequence). For the CDR3, the DNA is TGTGCCAGCAGTCCCGGGACAGGGTTACTCTTC. It is translated as CASSPGTGLLF.

The V call is TRBV4-1, the J call TRBJ2-7; D not resolved. This CDR3 comprises 13 residues. Germline V CDR1 and CDR2: MGHRA, YSYEKL. V was shortened by 1 base and J by 5 bases, with 9 bases between the two germline ends. The CDR3 is CASSQVHRNEQYF. CDR3 coding DNA: TGCGCCAGCAGCCAAGTTCACCGTAACGAGCAGTACTTC.

This clonotype was counted a few times. This sequence joins TRBV7-9 and TRBJ2-7, with D maybe TRBD1 (6 bases). Germline V gene data show CDR1 as SEHNR and CDR2 as FQNEAQ (reference sequence). The CDR3 is 16 residues long. V was clipped by 0 bases and J by 4 bases, with 16 bases between them. The CDR3 bases are TGTGCCAGCAGCTTAGCTAAACAGGGCTTTTATTACGAGCAGTACTTC. It is translated as CASSLAKQGFYYEQYF.

This clonotype was picked up a small number of times. This rearrangement joins TRBV3-1 to TRBJ2-7; D not certain. CDR1 and CDR2 from the germline V gene are LGHDT and YNNKEL (reference sequence). V was cut by 6 bases and J by 3 bases, with 18 bases left in between. The CDR3 totals 15 residues. CDR3 region: CASSPRPLKGYEQYF. The CDR3 region has the DNA TGTGCCAGCAGTCCCAGACCGCTAAAGGGCTACGAGCAGTACTTC.

This clonotype turned up a few times. The V gene is TRBV15, the J gene TRBJ2-2; TRBD1 matches 9 bases. CDR3 length equals 14 residues. Germline loops: CDR1 LNHNV, CDR2 YYDKDF (reference sequence). J lost 7 bases, V lost 4 bases, and 4 bases had no gene match. The DNA for the CDR3 is TGTGCCACCAGCAACAGGGGGCTCGGCGGGGAGCTGTTTTTT. Protein sequence: CATSNRGLGGELFF.

This clonotype was seen a few times. The CDR3 loop is CASSLTAGSYEQYF. In nucleotides, the CDR3 is TGCGCCAGCAGCTTGACAGCGGGCTCCTACGAGCAGTACTTC. The V and J genes are TRBV5-1 and TRBJ2-7, with D possibly matching TRBD2 (6 bases). CDR3 length: 14 amino acids. Deletions cut 1 base from V and 0 bases from J, with 8 bases between. From germline, CDR1 is SGHRS and CDR2 YFSETQ.

V and J are TRBV6-2 or TRBV6-3 and TRBJ1-2, with D possibly being TRBD1 (6 bases). V lost 5 bases to trimming and J lost 3 bases, with 16 bases between them. Germline CDR1 is MNHEY and CDR2 is SVGEGT. The CDR3 spans 15 residues. CDR3 bases: TGTGCCAGCAGTGACACAGGGTCTTCGCACTATGGCTACACCTTC. It encodes CASSDTGSSHYGYTF.

This clonotype came up a few times. The J gene is TRBJ2-1, the V gene TRBV4-1; 9 nucleotides agree with TRBD2. V lost 1 base to trimming and J lost 7 bases; unmatched junction nucleotides: 5. The CDR3 runs to 15 residues. Germline V CDR1 and CDR2: MGHRA, YSYEKL. The CDR3 spells CASSQAGTSINEQFF. CDR3 coding DNA: TGCGCCAGCAGCCAAGCGGGGACTAGCATTAATGAGCAGTTCTTC.